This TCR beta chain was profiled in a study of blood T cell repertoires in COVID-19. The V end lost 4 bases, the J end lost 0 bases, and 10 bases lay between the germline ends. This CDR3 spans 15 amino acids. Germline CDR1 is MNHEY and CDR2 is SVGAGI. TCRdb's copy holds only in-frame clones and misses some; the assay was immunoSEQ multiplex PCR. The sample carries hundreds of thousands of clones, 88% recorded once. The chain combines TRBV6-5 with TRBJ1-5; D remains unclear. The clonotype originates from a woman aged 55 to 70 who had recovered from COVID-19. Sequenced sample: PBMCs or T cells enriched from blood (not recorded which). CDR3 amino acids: CASSFRRPSNQPQHF. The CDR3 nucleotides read TGTGCCAGCAGTTTTCGGCGGCCTAGCAATCAGCCCCAGCATTTT.